In its sample, the clone carrying this T cell receptor (beta chain) was seen once. Antigen unknown. The data were obtained in a study of siplizumab effects on memory and regulatory T cells. General observations from the study: Whether proliferating Tregs in siplizumab cultures suppress was not functionally confirmed. Sequences that were alloreactive and traceable to unstimulated CD4+ memory cells were significantly reduced by siplizumab. With siplizumab, mappable alloreactive CD4+ clones averaged around 70% Treg-derived, versus 25% to 30% in controls.

Assays covered 85,000 to 100,000 TCR templates per sample. TCRdb's table, derived via immunoSEQ multiplex PCR, lists solely in-frame clones and lacks some. The sample lists more than 95,000 clones; about 93% were seen once. Trimming cost V 0 bases and J 7 bases; bases outside gene matches: 4. CDR1 is SGHDN and CDR2 is FVKESK in the germline V gene. The CDR3 extends over 14 amino acids. The origin of this receptor is a human donor in good health. Sequences were obtained from Tregs sorted from blood. This chain joins TRBV14 and TRBJ1-2, with 8 bases matching TRBD1. The CDR3 loop is CASSQDRGQSGYTF. CDR3 bases: TGTGCCAGCAGCCAAGACAGGGGGCAGAGTGGCTACACCTTC. Based on the CDR3 plus reference TRBV14 and TRBJ1-2, the full variable domain is EAGVTQFPSHSVIEKGQTVTLRCDPISGHDNLYWYRRVMGKEIKFLLHFVKESKQDESGMPNNRFLAERTGGTYSTLKVQPAELEDSGVYFCASSQDRGQSGYTFGSGTRLTVV.